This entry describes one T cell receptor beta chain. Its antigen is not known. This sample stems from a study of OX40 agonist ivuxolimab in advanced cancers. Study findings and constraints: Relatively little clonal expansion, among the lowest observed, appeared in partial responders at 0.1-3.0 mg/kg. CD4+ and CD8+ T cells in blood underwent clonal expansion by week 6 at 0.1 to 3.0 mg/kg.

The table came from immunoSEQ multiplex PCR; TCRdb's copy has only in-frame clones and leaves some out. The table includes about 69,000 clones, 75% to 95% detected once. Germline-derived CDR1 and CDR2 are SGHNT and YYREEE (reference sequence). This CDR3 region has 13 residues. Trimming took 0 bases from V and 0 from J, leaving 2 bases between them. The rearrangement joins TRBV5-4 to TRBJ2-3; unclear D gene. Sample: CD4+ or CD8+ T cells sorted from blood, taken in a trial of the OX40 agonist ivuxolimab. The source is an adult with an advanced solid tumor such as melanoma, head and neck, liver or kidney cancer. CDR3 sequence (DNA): TGTGCCAGCAGCTTGGATAGCACAGATACGCAGTATTTT. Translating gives CASSLDSTDTQYF.